The 32 T cell receptor beta chains below all came from one sample that was sequenced in a study of memory CD8 T cells in hepatitis C reinfection. Time point described: peak reinfection, 3 to 8 weeks after reinfection detection. The sorted cells went straight to TCR sequencing with no prior in vitro expansion. Method: immunoSEQ multiplex PCR; TCRdb's copy keeps in-frame clones and lacks some. The sample lists about 47,000 clones, roughly 90% occurring once. The material sequenced was naive CD8+ T cells sorted from blood. Receptors were obtained from a man aged 18 to 29 with hepatitis C virus infection.

The genes are TRBV29-1 and TRBJ2-7; TRBD2 agrees at 7 bases. The germline V gene encodes CDR1 SQVTM and CDR2 ANQGSEA. V gave up 6 bases and J gave up 6 bases; unmatched junction bases: 8. The CDR3 consists of 12 residues. CDR3 sequence: CSVGFGEGEQYF. The CDR3 coding sequence is TGCAGCGTAGGTTTTGGGGAGGGCGAGCAGTACTTC.

The genes are TRBV15 and TRBJ2-7; 8 nucleotides align to TRBD1. This CDR3 has 13 amino acids. V trimming: 6 bases; J trimming: 7 bases; junction bases outside the gene matches: 8. Germline assignment: CDR1 LNHNV and CDR2 YYDKDF (reference sequence). The CDR3 here is CATSPDRGQEQYV. CDR3 bases: TGTGCCACCAGTCCTGACAGGGGACAAGAGCAGTACGTC.

The chain is built from TRBV6-1 and TRBJ2-7, with D tentatively TRBD1 (6 bases). The CDR3 loop spans 15 amino acids. Trimming pared 1 base from V and 3 bases from J, leaving 13 bases between. The germline V gene has CDR1 MNHNS and CDR2 SASEGT. Here the CDR3 reads CASSEVTGDYYEQYV. The CDR3 DNA follows: TGTGCCAGCAGTGAAGTGACAGGTGATTACTACGAGCAGTACGTC.

The rearrangement links TRBV28 to TRBJ2-1; 7 bases are shared with TRBD1. Germline values: CDR1 MDHEN, CDR2 SYDVKM. This CDR3 has 14 residues. V lost 9 bases, J lost 2 bases, and 7 bases stayed unmatched. The CDR3 DNA sequence: TGTGCCAGTAACGACAGGGTGGCCTACAATGAGCAGTTCTTC. This gives the protein CASNDRVAYNEQFF.

The chain has TRBV7-9 and TRBJ2-7; tentatively, D is TRBD1 (5 bases). CDR1 and CDR2 (germline): SEHNR, FQNEAQ (reference sequence). The V end was cut by 9 bases, the J end by 2 bases, with 14 bases between. The CDR3 has 13 residues. The CDR3 nucleotides read TGTGCCAGTGAGAGACAGATACCCTACGAGCAGTACTTC. Translation gives CASERQIPYEQYF.

V usage is TRBV19 and J usage is TRBJ1-1; 9 positions agree with TRBD1. The V gene end was trimmed by 3 bases and the J gene end by 1 base; junction bases not matched to a gene: 18. CDR3 length equals 20 residues. Germline V gene lookup returns CDR1 LNHDA and CDR2 SQIVND (reference sequence). CDR3 sequence: CASSMGNLGQQGARNTEAFF. For the CDR3, the DNA is TGTGCCAGTAGTATGGGTAATCTGGGCCAACAGGGGGCTCGGAACACTGAAGCTTTCTTT. The full variable domain, its missing parts supplied by reference TRBV19 and TRBJ1-1, is DGGITQSPKYLFRKEGQNVTLSCEQNLNHDAMYWYRQDPGQGLRLIYYSQIVNDFQKGDIAEGYSVSREKKESFPLTVTSAQKNPTAFYLCASSMGNLGQQGARNTEAFFGQGTRLTVV.

The rearrangement joins TRBV5-5 to TRBJ2-3, with 10 positions matching TRBD2. V trimming: 0 bases; J trimming: 2 bases; junction bases outside the gene matches: 3. The germline CDR1 and CDR2 sequences are SGHKS and YYEKEE (reference sequence). This CDR3 contains 16 residues. The CDR3 region is CASSLGTSGYTDTQYF. For the CDR3, the DNA is TGTGCCAGCAGCTTGGGGACTAGCGGATACACAGATACGCAGTATTTT.

This chain joins TRBV2 and TRBJ2-7, with 9 bases identical to TRBD1. The CDR3 spans 14 residues. Trimming cost V 5 bases and J 4 bases; bases outside gene matches: 6. Germline V CDR1 and CDR2: SNHLY, FYNNEI. The CDR3: CASSWGQGRYEQYF. For the CDR3, the DNA is TGTGCCAGCAGTTGGGGACAGGGACGGTACGAGCAGTACTTC.

The chain combines TRBV11-2 with TRBJ2-6; perhaps TRBD1 as D (6 bases). This CDR3 has 17 amino acids. The ends were cut back, 2 bases at V and 2 bases at J, with 13 bases in the middle. CDR1 is SGHAT, CDR2 FQNNGV, per germline. CDR3 bases: TGTGCCAGCAGCTTATTCCAGGGGCTGGCTGGGGCCAACGTCCTGACTTTC. Residues: CASSLFQGLAGANVLTF. Supplemented by reference TRBV11-2 and TRBJ2-6, the full variable domain reads EAGVAQSPRYKIIEKRQSVAFWCNPISGHATLYWYQQILGQGPKLLIQFQNNGVVDDSQLPKDRFSAERLKGVDSTLKIQPAKLEDSAVYLCASSLFQGLAGANVLTFGAGSRLTVL.

The V gene is TRBV29-1, the J gene TRBJ2-5; TRBD2 aligns across 11 bases. Germline CDR1 and CDR2: SQVTM and ANQGSEA. The CDR3 totals 13 residues. V trimming: 4 bases; J trimming: 10 bases; junction bases outside the gene matches: 8. The CDR3 DNA sequence: TGCAGCGTTGCATTAGCGGGGGGGCTGGACCAGTACTTC. Its protein product is CSVALAGGLDQYF.

V usage is TRBV6-5 and J usage is TRBJ1-2; no reliable D call. The CDR3 consists of 13 residues. Germline values: CDR1 MNHEY, CDR2 SVGAGI. The V end was cut by 2 bases, the J end by 8 bases, with 12 bases between. Written as DNA, the CDR3 is TGTGCCAGCAGTTACGTGCCAGTTCAAGGCTACACCTTC. Translation: CASSYVPVQGYTF.

The chain carries TRBV27 and TRBJ2-1; the D gene is possibly TRBD2 (6 bases). The CDR3 totals 14 residues. Germline V CDR1 and CDR2: MNHEY, SMNVEV (reference sequence). V dropped 6 bases and J dropped 2 bases, with 11 bases sitting between them. The CDR3 DNA is TGTGCCAGCAGCTTGCCGGGGGCCTACAATGAGCAGTTCTTC. Amino acid sequence: CASSLPGAYNEQFF.

This clone was found a few times. The chain joins TRBV7-8 to TRBJ2-7, with TRBD2 matching 10 bases. Trimming at V came to 2 bases and at J to 5 bases, leaving 3 bases not matched to a gene. This CDR3 is 14 amino acids long. CDR1 SGHVS and CDR2 FQNEAQ come from the germline V gene. The CDR3 loop is CASSLLAGANEQYF. The CDR3 region has the DNA TGTGCCAGCAGCTTACTAGCGGGAGCCAACGAGCAGTACTTC.

V is TRBV6-6 and J is TRBJ2-1; D might be TRBD1 (6 bases). Germline V CDR1 and CDR2: MNHNY, SVGAGI (reference sequence). The CDR3 loop spans 14 amino acids. The germline V and J ends were trimmed by 7 bases and 4 bases, with 14 bases remaining between them. The CDR3, as DNA: TGTGCCAGCACCCAGTCCCAGGGGTACAATGAGCAGTTCTTC. Its protein product is CASTQSQGYNEQFF.

The chain is built from TRBV11-2 and TRBJ2-5; D is undetermined. The J call may be wrong; the DNA end is better matched by TRBJ2-7. The CDR3 is made up of 16 amino acids. Germline V gene data show CDR1 as SGHAT and CDR2 as FQNNGV. This CDR3 is CASSSRDSPTYYEQYF. In DNA, the CDR3 is TGTGCCAGCAGCTCTCGCGACTCGCCAACTTACTACGAGCAGTACTTC.

The table lists this clone with a count of one. The chain carries TRBV27 and TRBJ2-5; the match to TRBD2 covers 8 bases. CDR1 and CDR2 from the germline V gene are MNHEY and SMNVEV (reference sequence). Germline trimming cut 7 bases from V and 2 bases from J; bases unmatched to any gene: 6. The CDR3 consists of 14 residues. CDR3 in amino acids: CASNPVAGQETQYF. In DNA, the CDR3 is TGTGCCAGCAATCCGGTAGCGGGGCAAGAGACCCAGTACTTC.

This clone occurred a few times. The J gene is TRBJ2-5, the V gene TRBV7-2, with 7 bases aligning to TRBD2. V trimming: 1 base; J trimming: 1 base; junction bases outside the gene matches: 6. Germline CDR1 reads SGHTA; CDR2 reads FQGNSA. The CDR3 has 16 amino acids. DNA of the CDR3: TGTGCCAGCAGCTTAGAGATCGGCGGGGGCCAAGAGACCCAGTACTTC. This gives the protein CASSLEIGGGQETQYF.

This chain joins TRBV11-2 and TRBJ2-5; 7 nucleotides line up with TRBD1. The DNA end favors TRBJ2-7, so the J call may be wrong. The CDR3 sequence is 13 residues long. Looked up from germline, CDR1 is SGHAT and CDR2 is FQNNGV. The CDR3 spells CASSWDSNYEQYF. CDR3 in DNA: TGTGCCAGCAGTTGGGACAGTAACTACGAGCAGTACTTC.

The chain employs TRBV2 and TRBJ1-1; TRBD1 is a possible D gene (6 bases). V dropped 3 bases and J dropped 5 bases, with 10 bases sitting between them. CDR1 and CDR2 (germline): SNHLY, FYNNEI. The CDR3 loop spans 13 amino acids. The CDR3 DNA sequence: TGTGCCAGCAGTGACAGGGGCGCGACTGAAGCTTTCTTT. As protein: CASSDRGATEAFF.

The CDR3 reads CASSLDWLDGSADTQYF. DNA of the CDR3: TGTGCCAGCAGCTTAGATTGGTTGGACGGGAGCGCAGATACGCAGTATTTT. The chain is built from TRBV7-9 and TRBJ2-3, with D possibly TRBD2 on 6 matching bases. Trimming cost V 1 base and J 4 bases, with 18 bases left between them. Germline CDR1 reads SEHNR; CDR2 reads FQNEAQ (reference sequence). The CDR3 loop spans 17 amino acids.

This rearrangement joins TRBV4-2 to TRBJ2-7, with 10 bases identical to TRBD2. This CDR3 spans 16 amino acids. After removal of 0 bases from V and 4 bases from J, the junction contained 6 bases not matched to a gene. Germline V gives CDR1 LGHNA, CDR2 YNFKEQ. This chain's CDR3 is CASSQEPSGSGYEQYF. The DNA for the CDR3 is TGTGCCAGCAGCCAAGAGCCTAGCGGGAGCGGGTACGAGCAGTACTTC.

V usage is TRBV29-1 and J usage is TRBJ2-7, with 7 bases fitting TRBD2. CDR3 length: 15 residues. V lost 1 base and J lost 3; bases outside the gene matches: 9. Germline lookup yields CDR1 SQVTM and CDR2 ANQGSEA. CDR3 sequence (DNA): TGCAGCGTTGAAGGCGGGAGCGGAGAAGACTACGAGCAGTACTTC. Residues: CSVEGGSGEDYEQYF.

The chain has TRBV5-4 and TRBJ2-7, with D possibly being TRBD1 (5 bases). Trimming took off 4 bases at V and 2 bases at J, with 16 bases between the two ends. Germline CDR1 is SGHNT and CDR2 is YYREEE (reference sequence). This CDR3 is 15 amino acids long. CDR3 amino acids: CASSPQASGTYEQYF. The CDR3, as DNA: TGTGCCAGCAGCCCACAGGCGTCAGGAACCTACGAGCAGTACTTC.

The chain has TRBV6-5 and TRBJ2-1; 8 nucleotides match TRBD2. Germline lookup yields CDR1 MNHEY and CDR2 SVGAGI. CDR3 length equals 15 residues. Trimming removed 7 bases from V and 6 bases from J; junction bases left unmatched: 11. The CDR3 region has the DNA TGTGCCAGCAAAAGCCCTTTCAGCGGGAGCAATGAGCAGTTCTTC. It encodes CASKSPFSGSNEQFF.

The chain links TRBV13 to TRBJ2-7; no definite D call. Per germline, CDR1 PRHDT and CDR2 FYEKMQ (reference sequence). V lost 2 bases to trimming and J lost 2 bases, with 7 bases between them. This CDR3 contains 13 residues. CDR3 DNA: TGTGCCAGCAGCTTAAGCCCTACCTACGAGCAGTACTTC. Translated, it gives CASSLSPTYEQYF.

The chain has TRBV6-6 and TRBJ1-5; 7 bases are shared with TRBD1. Germline CDR1 is MNHNY and CDR2 is SVGAGI (reference sequence). Trimming took 6 bases from V and 2 from J; bases not matched to a gene: 7. The CDR3 spans 15 residues. The CDR3 nucleotides read TGTGCCAGCAGCAATGGACAGGTACGCAATCAGCCCCAGCATTTT. Its translation is CASSNGQVRNQPQHF.

The chain links TRBV28 to TRBJ1-5; TRBD1 matches 10 bases. The CDR3 spans 14 residues. CDR1 is MDHEN, CDR2 SYDVKM, per germline. The V and J ends lost 5 bases and 5 bases, in that order; junction bases with no gene match: 3. The chain's CDR3 is CASSPDRGDQPQHF. CDR3 in DNA: TGTGCCAGCAGTCCGGACAGGGGGGATCAGCCCCAGCATTTT.

The chain is built from TRBV7-2 and TRBJ2-3; the match to TRBD2 covers 12 bases. V was clipped by 3 bases and J by 0 bases; unmatched bases: 4. Germline lookup yields CDR1 SGHTA and CDR2 FQGNSA. The CDR3 totals 17 residues. The CDR3 bases are TGTGCCAGCAGCTTCTCGACTAGCGGGGGAAGCACAGATACGCAGTATTTT. This encodes CASSFSTSGGSTDTQYF.

The V gene is TRBV4-1, the J gene TRBJ2-1; the match to TRBD2 covers 10 bases. This CDR3 is built from 15 residues. The germline V gene encodes CDR1 MGHRA and CDR2 YSYEKL. The V gene end was trimmed by 3 bases and the J gene end by 8 bases; junction bases not matched to a gene: 7. CDR3 sequence reads: CASSHTSGVVYEQFF. The CDR3, as DNA: TGCGCCAGCAGCCACACTAGCGGGGTGGTCTATGAGCAGTTCTTC.

The chain is built from TRBV2 and TRBJ2-2; 8 nucleotides line up with TRBD1. After removal of 7 bases from V and 1 base from J, the junction contained 2 bases not matched to a gene. CDR3 length: 14 residues. The germline V gene encodes CDR1 SNHLY and CDR2 FYNNEI. This CDR3 reads CASTDRGNTGELFF. The CDR3 DNA sequence: TGTGCCAGCACCGACAGGGGGAACACCGGGGAGCTGTTTTTT.

The chain has TRBV9 and TRBJ2-1; tentative D call: TRBD2 (5 bases). Germline V gene sequence: CDR1 SGDLS, CDR2 YYNGEE. V was shortened by 1 base and J by 7 bases, with 18 bases between the two germline ends. CDR3 length equals 16 residues. The CDR3 sequence is CASSVKRREGLNEQFF. The CDR3 DNA is TGTGCCAGCAGCGTAAAACGCCGGGAAGGTTTGAATGAGCAGTTCTTC.

The rearrangement links TRBV7-8 to TRBJ2-2, with 7 positions matching TRBD2. CDR3 length: 16 residues. Germline V gene sequence: CDR1 SGHVS, CDR2 FQNEAQ. V was clipped by 3 bases and J by 0 bases; unmatched bases: 4. CDR3 protein: CASSFIGGSNTGELFF. The CDR3, as DNA: TGTGCCAGCAGCTTCATCGGGGGGTCGAACACCGGGGAGCTGTTTTTT.